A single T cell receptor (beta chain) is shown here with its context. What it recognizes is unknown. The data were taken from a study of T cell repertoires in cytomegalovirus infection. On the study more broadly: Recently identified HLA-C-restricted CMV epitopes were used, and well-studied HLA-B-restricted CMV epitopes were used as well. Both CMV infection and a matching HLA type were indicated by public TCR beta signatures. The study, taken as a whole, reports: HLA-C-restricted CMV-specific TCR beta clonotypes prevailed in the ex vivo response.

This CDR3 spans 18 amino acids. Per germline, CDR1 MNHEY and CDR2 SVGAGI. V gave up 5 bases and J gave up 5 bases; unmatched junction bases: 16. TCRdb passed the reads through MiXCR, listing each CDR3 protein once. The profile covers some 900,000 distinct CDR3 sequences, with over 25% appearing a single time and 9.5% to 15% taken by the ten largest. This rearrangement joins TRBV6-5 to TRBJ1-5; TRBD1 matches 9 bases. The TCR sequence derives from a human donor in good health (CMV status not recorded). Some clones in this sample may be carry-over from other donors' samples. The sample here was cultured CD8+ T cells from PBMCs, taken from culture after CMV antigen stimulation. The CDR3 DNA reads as TGTGCCAGCAGTGAGACCCGGATGTGGGACAGGGTTTATCAGCCCCAGCATTTT. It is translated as CASSETRMWDRVYQPQHF.